This TCR beta chain was sequenced during a study of human T cells and chemical hapten exposure. The wider study: Throughout a study of about 6 months, patients underwent weekly scalp administration of diphenylcyclopropenone doses.

Trimming took 4 bases from V and 0 from J; bases not matched to a gene: 12. Germline V gives CDR1 KGHSH, CDR2 LQKENI. This CDR3 has 19 residues. Documented time point: pre-sensitization, week 0. Noted treatment: therapeutic diphenylcyclopropenone sensitization with weekly scalp DPC. Blood was collected ahead of every patch test applied. Those who donated were patients with alopecia, 18 to 70 years of age, and suitable for DPC. TCRdb redid the calling of the RACE reads with MiXCR, one entry per CDR3 protein. The repertoire holds approximately 320,000 distinct CDR3 sequences, with 5.5% as singletons. The chain joins TRBV18 to TRBJ2-6; 7 positions match TRBD1. The sequencing here drew on whole blood, taken in connection with sensitization to the hapten diphenylcyclopropenone (DPC). This clonotype was sampled from a woman between 18 and 29 years old with alopecia areata. Some clones in this sample may be carry-over from other donors' samples. The CDR3 loop reads CASSHRLTGQSSGANVLTF. DNA for the CDR3: TGTGCCAGCTCACACAGACTGACGGGACAGTCCTCTGGGGCCAACGTCCTGACTTTC.